This is a list of T cell receptor beta chains from one sample in a study of T cell repertoires in cytomegalovirus infection. TCRdb independently ran MiXCR on the reads; one entry per CDR3 protein. The repertoire holds under 200,000 distinct CDR3 sequences, with 8.5% to 10% as singletons. The sample consisted of PBMCs. Every receptor here comes from a human donor in good health (CMV status not recorded). Some clones in this sample may be carry-over from other donors' samples. Both conserved end residues are part of each CDR3.

cdr3_length	v_call	j_call	cdr3_aa
15	TRBV20-1	TRBJ2-3	CSASLPGGNTDTQYF
15	TRBV7-2	TRBJ1-5	CASSSGPYSNQPQHF
15	TRBV7-9	TRBJ1-5	CASSSLPRGDQPQHF
14	TRBV29-1	TRBJ2-6	CSVEAGAGANVLTF
13	TRBV5-4	TRBJ2-1	CASSLAGLDEQFF
15	TRBV20-1	TRBJ1-5	CSARLAGTDNQPQHF
13	TRBV29-1	TRBJ1-2	CSVGGGDGYGYTF
15	TRBV6-1	TRBJ2-7	CASSGAWDSSYEQYF
11	TRBV10-3	TRBJ1-2	CATGAGPGYTF
15	TRBV5-5	TRBJ2-1	CASSSPLRDVSEQFF
16	TRBV5-4	TRBJ2-2	CATHSGGIANTGELFF
14	TRBV27	TRBJ1-5	CASSWGQGVEPQHF
13	TRBV6-5	TRBJ1-1	CASSPQPGGEAFF
13	TRBV7-2	TRBJ2-1	CASSRQRVDEQFF
13	TRBV29-1	TRBJ1-4	CSVELGGGEKLFF
19	TRBV23-1	TRBJ2-1	CASSQSEGRGGRTNNEQFF
14	TRBV7-2	TRBJ2-1	CASRIAGGRNEQFF
11	TRBV29-1	TRBJ1-2	CSERGPRGYTF
16	TRBV12-3/TRBV12-4	TRBJ2-1	CASSFLGDYRYNEQFF
14	TRBV5-4	TRBJ2-2	CASSLVLNTGELFF